These 26 T cell receptor beta chains were all obtained from the same sample, sequenced in a study of lung T cells in sarcoidosis with Löfgren's syndrome. A single record per CDR3 protein comes from TCRdb applying MiXCR to the reads. The data contain some 18,000 distinct CDR3 sequences, roughly 20% of them singletons. Sequencing input: CD4+ T cells from PBMCs. The receptors stem from a human donor with sarcoidosis (Löfgren's syndrome or another form), or a control subject (not recorded which).

This clonotype has more than one count but fewer than ten. V and J are TRBV18 and TRBJ1-1; 8 nucleotides match TRBD1. The ends lost 6 bases at V and 6 bases at J; junction bases unmatched: 12. The CDR3 extends over 15 amino acids. The germline gives CDR1 KGHSH, CDR2 LQKENI. The CDR3 bases are TGTGCCAGCTCCTCCGGACAGGGAACTCTCGCTGAAGCTTTCTTT. Translated: CASSSGQGTLAEAFF. The complete variable domain, with remaining parts taken from reference TRBV18 and TRBJ1-1, reads NAGVMQNPRHLVRRRGQEARLRCSPMKGHSHVYWYRQLPEEGLKFMVYLQKENIIDESGMPKERFSAEFPKEGPSILRIQQVVRGDSAAYFCASSSGQGTLAEAFFGQGTRLTVV.

In regard to this clonotype: In this CDR3 the conserved last residue, phenylalanine or tryptophan, is missing, so a read error is likely. The V gene is TRBV6-2 or TRBV6-3, the J gene TRBJ2-5, with D possibly TRBD1 on 7 matching bases. Trimming removed 8 bases at V and 1 base at J, with 23 bases between. Looked up from germline, CDR1 is MNHEY and CDR2 is SVGEGT. The CDR3 totals 17 residues. CDR3 in DNA: TGTGCCAGCGGACCTCACAGGGCAGGGGGACTCCAAGAGACCCAGTACCTC. Translation gives CASGPHRAGGLQETQYL.

This clonotype showed up just a few times. The CDR3 sequence: CSVLGLENTGELFF. The CDR3 DNA is TGCAGCGTATTGGGACTTGAGAACACCGGGGAGCTGTTTTTT. V gene TRBV29-1 combines with J gene TRBJ2-2; TRBD2 might be the D (6 bases). Trimming took off 6 bases at V and 1 base at J, with 12 bases between the two ends. The CDR3 extends over 14 amino acids. The germline V gene has CDR1 SQVTM and CDR2 ANQGSEA.

In regard to this clonotype: A much bigger clone sits one base away, suggesting this may be a read error. This chain links TRBV7-8 with TRBJ1-2; 7 bases agree with TRBD1. The CDR3 consists of 15 residues. Germline CDR1 and CDR2: SGHVS and FQNEAQ. The CDR3 DNA reads TGTGCCAGCAGCTTTCAGGGGGTTGCGAACTGTGGCTACACCTTC. This encodes CASSFQGVANCGYTF.

This clonotype showed up many times. The rearrangement joins TRBV28 to TRBJ2-7; 7 bases are a match to TRBD1. This CDR3 is 12 amino acids long. The ends lost 5 bases at V and 8 bases at J; junction bases unmatched: 6. CDR1 and CDR2 from the germline V gene are MDHEN and SYDVKM. This CDR3 is CASSRTGYKQYF. CDR3 sequence (DNA): TGTGCCAGCAGTCGGACAGGTTATAAGCAGTACTTC.

The chain links TRBV29-1 to TRBJ2-5; perhaps D is TRBD1 or TRBD2 (6 bases each). Germline V gives CDR1 SQVTM, CDR2 ANQGSEA. The CDR3 is 12 residues long. Trimming took 3 bases from V and 4 from J, leaving 9 bases between them. For the CDR3, the DNA is TGCAGCGTTGACCCGGGGGCAGAGACCCAGTACTTC. Translation: CSVDPGAETQYF.

This clonotype was observed many times. The rearrangement joins TRBV5-1 to TRBJ2-1; no definite D call. The V end lost 3 bases, the J end lost 4 bases, and 8 bases lay between the germline ends. This CDR3 comprises 13 residues. Germline values: CDR1 SGHRS, CDR2 YFSETQ. The CDR3 coding sequence is TGCGCCAGCAGCTCAGCACTTTACAATGAGCAGTTCTTC. Amino acids: CASSSALYNEQFF.

There are many counts of this clonotype. The rearrangement uses TRBV5-1 and TRBJ1-1; D call uncertain. The CDR3 contains 11 residues. The germline V gene encodes CDR1 SGHRS and CDR2 YFSETQ. V was pared by 5 bases and J by 5 bases, with 7 bases between. DNA of the CDR3: TGCGCCAGCAGAGAGGGTACTGAAGCTTTCTTT. The encoded protein is CASREGTEAFF.

This clonotype was seen at least ten times. This sequence joins TRBV27 and TRBJ2-4; D possibly corresponds to TRBD1 (6 bases). The CDR3 spans 15 residues. Trimming removed 5 bases from V and 9 bases from J, with 20 bases in between. Per germline, CDR1 MNHEY and CDR2 SMNVEV (reference sequence). CDR3 in DNA: TGTGCCAGCAGTCCCACCCTCCGGGACAACAGCATTCAGTACTTC. Translating it yields CASSPTLRDNSIQYF.

Many counts were recorded for this clonotype. The V and J genes are TRBV20-1 and TRBJ1-5, with D unclear. CDR1 is DFQATT and CDR2 is SNEGSKA in the germline V gene (reference sequence). There are 14 residues in the CDR3. The V end was cut by 3 bases, the J end by 1 base, with 10 bases between. The CDR3 sequence: CSASRARSNQPQHF. The CDR3 nucleotides are TGCAGTGCTAGTAGGGCAAGGAGCAATCAGCCCCAGCATTTT.

By share, this clonotype ranks as medium-sized. V is TRBV20-1 and J is TRBJ1-5; D may be TRBD1 (5 bases). This CDR3 is built from 13 residues. Trimming removed 4 bases at V and 7 bases at J, with 14 bases between. Germline V gene lookup returns CDR1 DFQATT and CDR2 SNEGSKA (reference sequence). The CDR3 nucleotides are TGCAGTGCTACTACAGGAACCGACCAGCCCCAGCATTTT. It specifies CSATTGTDQPQHF.

This clonotype was recorded many times. V usage is TRBV12-3 or TRBV12-4 and J usage is TRBJ1-3, with D unresolved. V lost 4 bases to trimming and J lost 9 bases, with 7 bases between them. The CDR3 is made up of 11 amino acids. CDR3 nucleotides: TGTGCCAGCAGTTCGAGAGGCACCATATATTTT. It specifies CASSSRGTIYF.

This clonotype was found many times. The rearrangement uses TRBV4-2 and TRBJ2-3, with 9 bases that match TRBD2. This CDR3 comprises 15 residues. Germline assignment: CDR1 LGHNA and CDR2 YNFKEQ. V shed 6 bases, J shed 0 bases, and the junction held 4 bases outside the gene matches. The DNA for the CDR3 is TGTGCCAGCAGAAAGACTAGCGGTAGCACAGATACGCAGTATTTT. As protein: CASRKTSGSTDTQYF.

This clonotype showed up just once. Given a much more abundant clone one base away, this may be a read error. The rearrangement links TRBV5-1 to TRBJ2-1; TRBD1 matches 7 bases. The CDR3 runs to 16 residues. The ends lost 4 bases at V and 11 bases at J; junction bases unmatched: 18. The germline gives CDR1 SGHRS, CDR2 YFSETQ. The CDR3 bases are TGCGCCAGCAGCGTGAACCGGGACAGTCGCGCAAAGAAGCAGTTCTTC. Encoded protein: CASSVNRDSRAKKQFF.

This clonotype has at least ten counts. V and J are TRBV5-1 and TRBJ2-1, with 8 bases fitting TRBD2. This CDR3 contains 16 residues. J was trimmed by 1 base and V by 0 bases; bases with no gene match: 3. Germline-derived CDR1 and CDR2 are SGHRS and YFSETQ. In DNA, the CDR3 is TGCGCCAGCAGCTTGGCCGGCGGGGGGTCCTACAATGAGCAGTTCTTC. Translation: CASSLAGGGSYNEQFF.

This clonotype was detected many times. The chain uses TRBV25-1 and TRBJ2-7; TRBD2 is a possible D gene (5 bases). The CDR3 consists of 14 residues. Trimming took off 1 base at V and 7 bases at J, with 14 bases between the two ends. The germline V gene encodes CDR1 MGHDK and CDR2 SYGVNS. The CDR3, as DNA: TGTGCCAGCAGTGAATCGATAGGGAAGCGGGAGCAGTACTTC. Translating gives CASSESIGKREQYF.

In regard to this clonotype: At one boundary the junction diverges from the germline segment, which might be a read error. The V and J genes are TRBV6-1 and TRBJ1-1, with unresolved D. The CDR3 sequence is 11 residues long. Germline values: CDR1 MNHNS, CDR2 SASEGT. The CDR3, as DNA: TGTGCCGGCAGTGAATCTGTGGAGACTTCCTTT. Translated, it gives CAGSESVETSF.

This clonotype turned up a few times. The J gene is TRBJ1-1, the V gene TRBV30, with no clear D. This CDR3 has 13 residues. Trimming removed 2 bases from V and 1 base from J, with 8 bases in between. The germline gives CDR1 GTSNPN, CDR2 SVGIG (reference sequence). CDR3 in DNA: TGTGCCTGGAGTCTGACACAGAACACTGAAGCTTTCTTT. Its translation: CAWSLTQNTEAFF. Combining the CDR3 with reference TRBV30 and TRBJ1-1 gives the whole variable domain SQTIHQWPATLVQPVGSPLSLECTVEGTSNPNLYWYRQAAGRGLQLLFYSVGIGQISSEVPQNLSASRPQDRQFILSSKKLLLSDSGFYLCAWSLTQNTEAFFGQGTRLTVV.

There are a few counts of this clonotype. A much larger clonotype is one base distant, so this may be a read error. The rearrangement joins TRBV12-3 or TRBV12-4 to TRBJ1-1, with D possibly being TRBD1 (6 bases). The CDR3 consists of 15 residues. V was trimmed by 6 bases and J by 6 bases, leaving 20 bases between them. The CDR3 loop reads CASSPQGNVNAEAFF. As DNA, the CDR3 is TGTGCCAGCAGCCCCCAGGGGAACGTTAACGCTGAAGCTTTCTTT.

The table lists this clonotype with many counts. The rearrangement links TRBV5-1 to TRBJ2-3, with D perhaps TRBD1 (5 bases). Germline V gene data show CDR1 as SGHRS and CDR2 as YFSETQ. V was clipped by 3 bases and J by 2 bases, with 16 bases between them. This CDR3 contains 16 residues. CDR3 coding DNA: TGCGCCAGCAGCTCGAACACAGGTACTAACACAGATACGCAGTATTTT. It specifies CASSSNTGTNTDTQYF.

This clonotype was counted ten times or more. This chain joins TRBV20-1 and TRBJ2-3; no clear D. The V gene lost 4 bases and the J gene lost 0 bases, with 8 bases spanning the gap. CDR1 DFQATT and CDR2 SNEGSKA come from the germline V gene (reference sequence). This CDR3 has 13 residues. The CDR3 spells CSATDGSTDTQYF. CDR3 coding DNA: TGCAGTGCTACGGACGGGAGCACAGATACGCAGTATTTT.

This chain links TRBV6-1 with TRBJ2-3; a weak D match, TRBD2 (5 bases). CDR3 length: 14 amino acids. The ends were cut back, 7 bases at V and 10 bases at J, with 21 bases in the middle. CDR1 is MNHNS and CDR2 is SASEGT in the germline V gene. The CDR3 here is CASTYREYTDAQYF. DNA for the CDR3: TGTGCCAGCACCTATAGGGAGTACACAGACGCGCAGTATTTT.

This chain uses TRBV5-6 with TRBJ1-1; 7 bases are a match to TRBD1. The germline gives CDR1 SGHDT, CDR2 YYEEEE. The V and J ends lost 4 bases and 8 bases, in that order; junction bases with no gene match: 8. This CDR3 comprises 13 residues. This CDR3 is CASSPDRVPEAFF. DNA of the CDR3: TGTGCCAGCAGCCCCGACAGGGTCCCGGAAGCTTTCTTT.

At least ten counts were recorded for this clonotype. The J gene is TRBJ2-5, the V gene TRBV20-1, with D tentatively TRBD2 (6 bases). V was pared by 2 bases and J by 4 bases, with 8 bases between. The CDR3 runs to 12 residues. CDR1 and CDR2 (germline): DFQATT, SNEGSKA (reference sequence). The CDR3 DNA reads TGCAGTGCTAGACTAGCGCGAGAGACCCAGTACTTC. Its translation: CSARLARETQYF.

This clonotype is medium-sized (0.01 to 0.1%). This chain connects TRBV20-1 to TRBJ1-1; no firm D call. The CDR3 runs to 13 residues. Germline assignment: CDR1 DFQATT and CDR2 SNEGSKA (reference sequence). Trimming left V 1 base short and J 0 bases short, with 6 bases between. CDR3 protein: CSARGWVNTEAFF. The DNA of the CDR3 is TGCAGTGCTAGAGGGTGGGTGAACACTGAAGCTTTCTTT.

This clonotype is judged medium-sized. The gene calls are TRBV20-1 and TRBJ1-5; D is ambiguous. Germline CDR1 is DFQATT and CDR2 is SNEGSKA (reference sequence). There are 15 residues in the CDR3. The V gene lost 0 bases and the J gene lost 5 bases, with 14 bases spanning the gap. CDR3 residues: CSARDKELWDQPQHF. In DNA, the CDR3 is TGCAGTGCTAGAGATAAAGAGTTGTGGGATCAGCCCCAGCATTTT.